This TCR beta chain was observed in a study of response to subunit inactivated influenza vaccine. Study-wide results and limits: Authors suggested that a seasonal influenza vaccination recruits few new T cells each time.

This clonotype has a handful of counts. Its target is not known. Via MiXCR, TCRdb re-called the RT-PCR reads, giving one row per CDR3 protein. The sample has hundreds of thousands of distinct CDR3 sequences, 11% to 15% seen once. The clonotype comes from a man aged 50-59 years who received an inactivated influenza vaccine. The sequencing here drew on PBMCs from blood, taken 14 days before vaccination.

CDR3: CASSDRRSSSYNEQFF. Here the CDR3 DNA reads TGTGCCAGCAGTGATCGGCGGAGTAGCTCCTACAATGAGCAGTTCTTC. The chain couples TRBV25-1 to TRBJ2-1; D is unclear. The germline CDR1 and CDR2 sequences are MGHDK and SYGVNS. V was clipped by 3 bases and J by 0 bases, with 12 bases between them. This CDR3 is 16 amino acids long. The whole variable domain, remainder taken from reference TRBV25-1 and TRBJ2-1, is EADIYQTPRYLVIGTGKKITLECSQTMGHDKMYWYQQDPGMELHLIHYSYGVNSTEKGDLSSESTVSRIRTEHFPLTLESARPSHTSQYLCASSDRRSSSYNEQFFGPGTRLTVL.